The 32 T cell receptor beta chains below were found in one sample sequenced in a study of Ad26.COV2.S vaccination and SARS-CoV-2 variants. Repertoires were generated with immunoSEQ multiplex PCR, while TCRdb's copy carries only in-frame clones and drops some. The sample holds roughly 700,000 clones, roughly 90% seen once. Treatment reported: over 15 received Ad26.COV2.S at low or high dose, single or two shots; a few received placebo; per-sample allocation not given. Sampling was done on day 63 after the first vaccine or placebo injection. The material sequenced was peripheral blood, taken in a trial of Ad26.COV2.S vaccine versus placebo. These receptors were taken from a person between 18 and 65 years old who received the Ad26.COV2.S COVID-19 vaccine or a placebo.

This clone was counted a single time. The CDR3 region is CASSVFDSGNTIYF. As DNA, the CDR3 is TGTGCCAGCAGCGTATTCGACTCTGGAAACACCATATATTTT. The chain joins TRBV9 to TRBJ1-3; D is unclear. The CDR3 consists of 14 residues. The germline gives CDR1 SGDLS, CDR2 YYNGEE. V dropped 1 base and J dropped 0 bases, with 5 bases sitting between them.

This rearrangement joins TRBV30 to TRBJ1-1; 8 nucleotides align to TRBD1. The CDR3 contains 12 residues. The germline V gene has CDR1 GTSNPN and CDR2 SVGIG (reference sequence). V lost 0 bases to trimming and J lost 12 bases; unmatched junction nucleotides: 6. The CDR3, as DNA: TGTGCCTGGAGTGTAGAGAACAGGGGGTCTTTCTTT. This sequence encodes CAWSVENRGSFF.

The chain couples TRBV24-1 to TRBJ2-7; D may match TRBD1 or TRBD2 (6 bases each). Deletions cut 9 bases from V and 6 bases from J, with 14 bases between. The CDR3 has 12 amino acids. Germline CDR1 is KGHDR and CDR2 is SFDVKD. DNA of the CDR3: TGTGCCACCTCCGGGGGCCCCTCCGAGCAGTACTTC. Translating it yields CATSGGPSEQYF.

This chain connects TRBV4-3 to TRBJ2-7; 9 bases are a match to TRBD1. The length of the CDR3 is 16 residues. Germline loops: CDR1 LGHNA, CDR2 YSLEER. Losses at the gene ends were 1 base for V and 2 bases for J; bases not matched to a gene: 6. This CDR3 reads CASSQALGQGTYEQYF. The CDR3 DNA is TGCGCCAGCAGCCAAGCCCTGGGACAGGGAACCTACGAGCAGTACTTC.

This rearrangement joins TRBV30 to TRBJ2-3; D remains ambiguous. The CDR3 loop spans 11 amino acids. Germline V CDR1 and CDR2: GTSNPN, SVGIG (reference sequence). The germline V and J ends were trimmed by 5 bases and 3 bases, with 6 bases remaining between them. The CDR3 loop reads CAWGVTDTQYF. The CDR3 DNA sequence: TGTGCCTGGGGGGTGACAGATACGCAGTATTTT. Filled out from reference TRBV30 and TRBJ2-3, the complete variable domain reads SQTIHQWPATLVQPVGSPLSLECTVEGTSNPNLYWYRQAAGRGLQLLFYSVGIGQISSEVPQNLSASRPQDRQFILSSKKLLLSDSGFYLCAWGVTDTQYFGPGTRLTVL.

The chain uses TRBV5-1 and TRBJ1-1; D remains ambiguous. This CDR3 contains 14 residues. The germline V gene has CDR1 SGHRS and CDR2 YFSETQ. Trimming took off 0 bases at V and 6 bases at J, with 12 bases between the two ends. The CDR3 bases are TGCGCCAGCAGCTTGGATCCTCCCGGGGCTGAAGCTTTCTTT. Amino acids: CASSLDPPGAEAFF.

This clone was counted ten times or more. The chain recombines TRBV5-4 with TRBJ2-1; TRBD2 might be the D (6 bases). Between the trimmed V and J ends, which lost 2 bases and 10 bases, there was a span of 10 bases. This CDR3 is 12 amino acids long. Germline V gives CDR1 SGHNT, CDR2 YYREEE (reference sequence). CDR3 sequence: CASSFFRGEQFF. CDR3 coding DNA: TGTGCCAGCAGCTTCTTTCGGGGGGAGCAGTTCTTC.

J is TRBJ2-5 and V is TRBV20-1; D ambiguous. The germline V gene has CDR1 DFQATT and CDR2 SNEGSKA (reference sequence). The CDR3 sequence is 11 residues long. Trimming took 3 bases from V and 5 from J, leaving 7 bases between them. The DNA of the CDR3 is TGCAGTGCTAGTTCAAGGGAGACCCAGTACTTC. Translation gives CSASSRETQYF.

This clone was seen more than once but under ten times. CDR3 bases: TGTGCCATCAGTGAATTCGGGGTCTACGAGCAGTACTTC. This sequence encodes CAISEFGVYEQYF. The chain combines TRBV10-3 with TRBJ2-7; possible D gene TRBD2, 5 bases. The V gene lost 3 bases and the J gene lost 3 bases, with 9 bases spanning the gap. The CDR3 runs to 13 residues. The germline V gene encodes CDR1 ENHRY and CDR2 SYGVKD.

As regards this clone: Other nucleotide sequences in the sample specify the same CDR3. V is TRBV12-3 or TRBV12-4 and J is TRBJ1-5; perhaps TRBD1 as D (5 bases). V shed 3 bases and J shed 5 bases, with 8 bases lying between them. The CDR3 covers 13 residues. The CDR3 sequence: CASSFGGDQPQHF. DNA for the CDR3: TGTGCCAGCAGTTTTGGGGGAGATCAGCCCCAGCATTTT.

Worth noting for this clone: The identical CDR3 is also encoded by other nucleotide sequences in the sample. The rearrangement uses TRBV19 and TRBJ2-2, with 10 bases aligning to TRBD2. The CDR3 extends over 15 amino acids. With 2 bases clipped from V and 6 bases from J, the junction kept 3 bases outside the gene matches. Germline-derived CDR1 and CDR2 are LNHDA and SQIVND (reference sequence). CDR3 in DNA: TGTGCCAGTAGTATACTAGCGGGAGTGGCCGGGGAGCTGTTTTTT. Its translation: CASSILAGVAGELFF.

Turning to this clone: Other DNA sequences within the sample encode an identical CDR3. This sequence joins TRBV30 and TRBJ2-7; 7 bases are shared with TRBD2. The CDR3 is 11 residues long. The V and J ends lost 4 bases and 3 bases, in that order; junction bases with no gene match: 0. CDR1 and CDR2 (germline): GTSNPN, SVGIG (reference sequence). The CDR3 bases are TGTGCCTGGACGGGGGGCTACGAGCAGTACTTC. Its protein is CAWTGGYEQYF.

The chain has TRBV4-2 and TRBJ2-7; the match to TRBD1 covers 9 bases. Germline loops: CDR1 LGHNA, CDR2 YNFKEQ. V gave up 2 bases and J gave up 7 bases; unmatched junction bases: 12. The CDR3 extends over 16 amino acids. For the CDR3, the DNA is TGTGCCAGCAGCCAACAGACCCGGACAGGGGCGGGAGAGCAGTACTTC. Its protein product is CASSQQTRTGAGEQYF.

The chain carries TRBV27 and TRBJ2-1; 8 nucleotides match TRBD2. The V gene's germline CDR1 is MNHEY and CDR2 SMNVEV (reference sequence). The V segment lost 5 bases and the J segment 8 bases; nucleotides outside the gene matches: 17. This CDR3 spans 17 amino acids. CDR3 region: CASSRRSGTSVIHEQFF. CDR3 nucleotides: TGTGCCAGCAGTCGGCGGTCCGGGACTAGTGTAATCCATGAGCAGTTCTTC.

This rearrangement joins TRBV7-9 to TRBJ2-5; D tentatively reads TRBD1 or TRBD2 (7 bases each). The CDR3 is made up of 12 amino acids. Per germline, CDR1 SEHNR and CDR2 FQNEAQ (reference sequence). Trimming pared 11 bases from V and 5 bases from J, leaving 15 bases between. The chain's CDR3 is CAGNRGGETQYF. Here the CDR3 DNA reads TGTGCCGGCAACAGGGGAGGGGAGACCCAGTACTTC.

This chain uses TRBV5-8 with TRBJ1-5; D call uncertain. Germline values: CDR1 SGHTS, CDR2 YDEGEE. Between the trimmed V and J ends, which lost 3 bases and 0 bases, there was a span of 7 bases. The CDR3 covers 14 residues. The CDR3 is CASSSRVSNQPQHF. The CDR3 DNA sequence: TGTGCCAGCAGCTCGAGGGTTAGCAATCAGCCCCAGCATTTT.

As regards this clone: At one end, the junction sequence differs from germline, possibly due to a read error. V and J are TRBV12-3 or TRBV12-4 and TRBJ2-3, with D perhaps matching TRBD1 (6 bases). There are 11 residues in the CDR3. The CDR3 nucleotides are TGTGCCAGCAGTTTAGGGACGGACAGCCTTTTT. The encoded protein is CASSLGTDSLF.

The rearrangement uses TRBV15 and TRBJ2-7, with 10 bases fitting TRBD1. With V trimmed by 2 bases and J by 7 bases, 5 bases remained unmatched. The V gene's germline CDR1 is LNHNV and CDR2 YYDKDF (reference sequence). The CDR3 is 14 amino acids. The CDR3 sequence: CATSRNRDRGEQYF. The CDR3 DNA sequence: TGTGCCACCAGCAGAAACCGGGACAGGGGAGAGCAGTACTTC. The full variable domain, rest sourced from reference TRBV15 and TRBJ2-7, is DAMVIQNPRYQVTQFGKPVTLSCSQTLNHNVMYWYQQKSSQAPKLLFHYYDKDFNNEADTPDNFQSRRPNTSFCFLDIRSPGLGDTAMYLCATSRNRDRGEQYFGPGTRLTVT.

The chain has TRBV7-2 and TRBJ2-4; D remains unclear. This CDR3 spans 16 amino acids. CDR1 is SGHTA and CDR2 is FQGNSA in the germline V gene. V lost 1 base, J lost 0 bases, and 10 bases lay in between. The CDR3 DNA follows: TGTGCCAGCAGCTTAGAATTCGTACTAGCCAAAAACATTCAGTACTTC. Its protein is CASSLEFVLAKNIQYF.

The chain uses TRBV7-3 and TRBJ2-3; D is possibly TRBD2 (6 bases). The CDR3 covers 18 residues. The germline CDR1 and CDR2 sequences are SGHTA and FQGTGA. Trimming took off 1 base at V and 0 bases at J, with 17 bases between the two ends. The CDR3 nucleotides read TGTGCCAGCAGCTTAAAAACCGCTAGCGAAACTAGCACAGATACGCAGTATTTT. Amino acids: CASSLKTASETSTDTQYF.

The chain has TRBV18 and TRBJ2-5; TRBD2 might be the D (7 bases). The CDR3 runs to 15 residues. V dropped 3 bases and J dropped 4 bases, with 15 bases sitting between them. CDR1 and CDR2 (germline): KGHSH, LQKENI. CDR3 in DNA: TGTGCCAGCTCACCTTTAGGGGGGGCAGGAGAGACCCAGTACTTC. Amino acid sequence: CASSPLGGAGETQYF.

This clone was picked up one time. V gene TRBV11-3 combines with J gene TRBJ2-5; 9 bases match TRBD2. J was trimmed by 5 bases and V by 2 bases; bases with no gene match: 0. Germline loops: CDR1 SGHNT, CDR2 YENEEA. The CDR3 runs 13 residues. The CDR3 DNA is TGTGCCAGCAGCTTAACTAGCGGGGAGACCCAGTACTTC. This codes for CASSLTSGETQYF.

The gene calls are TRBV7-3 and TRBJ2-1, with 9 bases matching TRBD2. The CDR3 is 15 residues long. The trim removed 5 bases at V and 6 bases at J, leaving 8 bases unmatched. Germline-derived CDR1 and CDR2 are SGHTA and FQGTGA. The DNA for the CDR3 is TGTGCCAGCAGCACAGGACTAGCGACGTCCAATGAGCAGTTCTTC. Amino acid sequence: CASSTGLATSNEQFF.

The V and J genes are TRBV7-2 and TRBJ2-7, with 11 bases fitting TRBD2. The CDR3 covers 14 residues. The ends lost 3 bases at V and 5 bases at J; junction bases unmatched: 3. Germline V gene sequence: CDR1 SGHTA, CDR2 FQGNSA. CDR3 bases: TGTGCCAGCAGCTTTTTAGCGGGAGGGCACGAGCAGTACTTC. Its translation: CASSFLAGGHEQYF.

For this clone: This specimen includes other DNA sequences encoding the same CDR3. V is TRBV19 and J is TRBJ2-7; D might be TRBD2 (6 bases). From germline, CDR1 is LNHDA and CDR2 SQIVND (reference sequence). V was trimmed by 0 bases and J by 3 bases, leaving 6 bases between them. The CDR3 spans 13 residues. This CDR3 reads CASSIEGGYEQYF. Written as DNA, the CDR3 is TGTGCCAGTAGTATAGAGGGAGGCTACGAGCAGTACTTC.

The V call is TRBV5-4, the J call TRBJ2-3, with a weak D call TRBD1 (6 bases). The CDR3 runs 18 residues. The germline V and J ends were trimmed by 4 bases and 6 bases, with 27 bases remaining between them. CDR1 is SGHNT, CDR2 YYREEE, per germline (reference sequence). The DNA of the CDR3 is TGTGCCAGCAGCAAGGAAGGTTCACGTGCGGGTACAGGGGATACGCAGTATTTT. The encoded protein is CASSKEGSRAGTGDTQYF. The full variable domain, in which reference TRBV5-4 and TRBJ2-3 provide the parts outside the CDR3, is ETGVTQSPTHLIKTRGQQVTLRCSSQSGHNTVSWYQQALGQGPQFIFQYYREEENGRGNFPPRFSGLQFPNYSSELNVNALELDDSALYLCASSKEGSRAGTGDTQYFGPGTRLTVL.

V is TRBV19 and J is TRBJ1-4, with no clear D. V was pared by 0 bases and J by 7 bases, with 9 bases between. The germline CDR1 and CDR2 sequences are LNHDA and SQIVND (reference sequence). The CDR3 loop spans 14 amino acids. The CDR3 protein is CASSIDPTPEKLFF. DNA for the CDR3: TGTGCCAGTAGTATAGATCCAACGCCTGAAAAACTGTTTTTT. Supplemented by reference TRBV19 and TRBJ1-4, the full variable domain reads DGGITQSPKYLFRKEGQNVTLSCEQNLNHDAMYWYRQDPGQGLRLIYYSQIVNDFQKGDIAEGYSVSREKKESFPLTVTSAQKNPTAFYLCASSIDPTPEKLFFGSGTQLSVL.

This sequence joins TRBV5-8 and TRBJ1-2, with 7 bases that match TRBD1. Germline CDR1 and CDR2: SGHTS and YDEGEE. The CDR3 loop spans 15 amino acids. With 0 bases clipped from V and 2 bases from J, the junction kept 4 bases outside the gene matches. CDR3 amino acids: CASSLEAGQNYGYTF. The DNA for the CDR3 is TGTGCCAGCAGCTTGGAAGCGGGACAGAACTATGGCTACACCTTC.

This clone was detected only once. The gene calls are TRBV19 and TRBJ2-3; D unclear. CDR1 LNHDA and CDR2 SQIVND come from the germline V gene (reference sequence). The germline V and J ends were trimmed by 1 base and 4 bases, with 9 bases remaining between them. The CDR3 totals 14 residues. CDR3 sequence: CASSIGPFPDTQYF. CDR3 sequence (DNA): TGTGCCAGTAGTATAGGGCCCTTTCCAGATACGCAGTATTTT.

The CDR3 DNA reads as TGTGCCAGCAGTTACGGGTCTGGGGTCTACAATGAGCAGTTCTTC. Protein: CASSYGSGVYNEQFF. The chain couples TRBV6-5 to TRBJ2-1; D gene unclear. The CDR3 contains 15 residues. V was clipped by 2 bases and J by 3 bases, with 11 bases between them. The germline V gene encodes CDR1 MNHEY and CDR2 SVGAGI.

The V gene is TRBV5-5, the J gene TRBJ1-4; no firm D call. The CDR3 spans 15 residues. Germline lookup yields CDR1 SGHKS and CDR2 YYEKEE (reference sequence). Trimming stripped 2 bases from V and 5 bases from J, with 13 bases between. CDR3 in DNA: TGTGCCAGCAGCTTAACGCATTACACGAATGAAAAACTGTTTTTT. Protein sequence: CASSLTHYTNEKLFF. Complete variable domain (other parts from reference TRBV5-5 and TRBJ1-4): DAGVTQSPTHLIKTRGQQVTLRCSPISGHKSVSWYQQVLGQGPQFIFQYYEKEERGRGNFPDRFSARQFPNYSSELNVNALLLGDSALYLCASSLTHYTNEKLFFGSGTQLSVL.

The chain has TRBV5-8 and TRBJ2-1, with a possible D match to TRBD2 (6 bases). Trimming stripped 3 bases from V and 8 bases from J, with 21 bases between. This CDR3 contains 16 residues. Germline-derived CDR1 and CDR2 are SGHTS and YDEGEE. The CDR3 sequence: CASSSGVGIMGDEQFF. The CDR3 region has the DNA TGTGCCAGCAGCTCGGGGGTTGGGATAATGGGCGATGAGCAGTTCTTC.